These 15 T cell receptor beta chains were sequenced from one sample in a study of blood T cell repertoires in COVID-19. Clones were read by immunoSEQ multiplex PCR, and TCRdb kept only the in-frame ones, dropping some. The data show some 130,000 clones, roughly 89% seen once. Sequences were obtained from peripheral blood. These receptors all come from a man aged 50 to 59 with active or convalescent COVID-19.

This sequence joins TRBV4-3 and TRBJ2-1; TRBD2 agrees at 15 bases. Trimming cost V 4 bases and J 4 bases; bases outside gene matches: 8. This CDR3 has 18 residues. Per germline, CDR1 LGHNA and CDR2 YSLEER. The CDR3 DNA sequence: TGCGCCAGCAGCCCTGGGACTAGCGGGGGGAACTCTTACAATGAGCAGTTCTTC. Translated: CASSPGTSGGNSYNEQFF.

Only one count was recorded for this clone. The chain uses TRBV20-1 and TRBJ2-7, with 8 bases lining up with TRBD1. The CDR3 spans 13 residues. Germline-derived CDR1 and CDR2 are DFQATT and SNEGSKA (reference sequence). The V and J ends lost 3 bases and 2 bases, in that order; junction bases with no gene match: 3. CDR3 bases: TGCAGTGCTAGTGGACAGGGAGCCTACGAGCAGTACTTC. Its translation is CSASGQGAYEQYF.

This chain connects TRBV2 to TRBJ1-5; D may be TRBD1 (6 bases). Trimming took 6 bases from V and 8 from J, leaving 11 bases between them. This CDR3 has 12 residues. Germline V CDR1 and CDR2: SNHLY, FYNNEI. The CDR3 spells CASSVQGEPQHF. CDR3 coding DNA: TGTGCCAGCAGCGTACAGGGAGAGCCCCAGCATTTT. The full variable domain, with the rest looked up from reference TRBV2 and TRBJ1-5, is EPEVTQTPSHQVTQMGQEVILRCVPISNHLYFYWYRQILGQKVEFLVSFYNNEISEKSEIFDDQFSVERPDGSNFTLKIRSTKLEDSAMYFCASSVQGEPQHFGDGTRLSIL.

The rearrangement links TRBV30 to TRBJ2-3; D unclear. This CDR3 has 12 residues. Germline V gives CDR1 GTSNPN, CDR2 SVGIG (reference sequence). The germline V and J ends were trimmed by 1 base and 2 bases, with 4 bases remaining between them. The CDR3 protein is CAWSAVTDTQYF. CDR3 coding DNA: TGTGCCTGGAGTGCGGTCACAGATACGCAGTATTTT.

The V gene is TRBV28, the J gene TRBJ2-7; the D gene is possibly TRBD2 (5 bases). Between the trimmed V and J ends, which lost 5 bases and 4 bases, there was a span of 9 bases. The CDR3 extends over 12 amino acids. Germline CDR1 MDHEN, CDR2 SYDVKM. The CDR3 DNA is TGTGCCAGCAGTCCAGCGGTGTACGAGCAGTACTTC. Translating gives CASSPAVYEQYF.

This chain links TRBV7-6 with TRBJ2-7, with TRBD2 identical over 10 bases. Unmatched junction bases numbered 9, after V lost 5 bases and J lost 5 bases. This CDR3 comprises 15 residues. Germline assignment: CDR1 SGHVS and CDR2 FNYEAQ. The CDR3 nucleotides are TGTGCCAGCAGCCCAACCGGGACTAGCGCTCACGAGCAGTACTTC. Translation: CASSPTGTSAHEQYF.

This chain joins TRBV5-4 and TRBJ2-7, with TRBD1 matching over 9 bases. This CDR3 contains 14 residues. Looked up from germline, CDR1 is SGHNT and CDR2 is YYREEE (reference sequence). V lost 3 bases, J lost 3 bases, and 4 bases stayed unmatched. The CDR3: CASSSGDRVYEQYF. In nucleotides, the CDR3 is TGTGCCAGCAGCTCGGGGGACAGGGTCTACGAGCAGTACTTC. The variable domain in full, with the rest retrieved from reference TRBV5-4 and TRBJ2-7, is ETGVTQSPTHLIKTRGQQVTLRCSSQSGHNTVSWYQQALGQGPQFIFQYYREEENGRGNFPPRFSGLQFPNYSSELNVNALELDDSALYLCASSSGDRVYEQYFGPGTRLTVT.

V usage is TRBV20-1 and J usage is TRBJ2-7, with D tentatively TRBD2 (5 bases). V gave up 5 bases and J gave up 0 bases, with 5 bases separating them. CDR3 size: 11 residues. Germline-derived CDR1 and CDR2 are DFQATT and SNEGSKA (reference sequence). The CDR3 region has the DNA TGCAGTGCTGGACTCTCCTACGAGCAGTACTTC. It is translated as CSAGLSYEQYF.

This chain joins TRBV4-2 and TRBJ2-3; 8 bases map to TRBD2. This CDR3 region has 16 residues. Trimming took 2 bases from V and 4 from J; bases not matched to a gene: 8. CDR1 LGHNA and CDR2 YNFKEQ come from the germline V gene. The CDR3 loop reads CASSQIIQRESDTQYF. In DNA form, the CDR3 reads TGTGCCAGCAGCCAAATCATACAGCGGGAGTCAGATACGCAGTATTTT.

The chain has TRBV9 and TRBJ1-2; 9 bases line up with TRBD1. CDR1 and CDR2 from the germline V gene are SGDLS and YYNGEE. The CDR3 loop spans 16 amino acids. With 4 bases clipped from V and 7 bases from J, the junction kept 14 bases outside the gene matches. The CDR3 sequence is CASSPGLGQGVFGYTF. The CDR3 region has the DNA TGTGCCAGCAGCCCCGGGCTGGGACAGGGCGTATTTGGCTACACCTTC.

This clone occurred a few times. This rearrangement joins TRBV2 to TRBJ2-7; 9 bases are a match to TRBD1. The CDR3 has 15 amino acids. V gave up 4 bases and J gave up 2 bases; unmatched junction bases: 6. Germline CDR1 is SNHLY and CDR2 is FYNNEI. The CDR3 spells CASSAGQGTPYEQYF. The CDR3 DNA follows: TGTGCCAGCAGTGCGGGACAGGGAACCCCCTACGAGCAGTACTTC.

The genes are TRBV5-1 and TRBJ1-2, with D possibly matching TRBD1 (5 bases). The germline V gene encodes CDR1 SGHRS and CDR2 YFSETQ. The germline V and J ends were trimmed by 2 bases and 1 base, with 12 bases remaining between them. CDR3 length: 15 amino acids. DNA for the CDR3: TGCGCCAGCAGCTTCTCGACAGAGATTAACTATGGCTACACCTTC. Protein: CASSFSTEINYGYTF.

The gene calls are TRBV2 and TRBJ1-1; D is perhaps TRBD1 (5 bases). Germline V CDR1 and CDR2: SNHLY, FYNNEI. V was shortened by 10 bases and J by 3 bases, with 12 bases between the two germline ends. CDR3 length equals 12 residues. CDR3 residues: CATYDRYTEAFF. DNA for the CDR3: TGTGCCACGTATGACAGATACACTGAAGCTTTCTTT.

This clone came up once. V usage is TRBV5-5 and J usage is TRBJ2-7; 9 bases line up with TRBD1. The germline CDR1 and CDR2 sequences are SGHKS and YYEKEE (reference sequence). The J segment lost 5 bases and the V segment lost 0 bases, leaving 3 bases of the junction unmatched. The CDR3 runs to 14 residues. The CDR3 region has the DNA TGTGCCAGCAGCTTGGGGGACAGGGACCACGAGCAGTACTTC. Translation gives CASSLGDRDHEQYF. Drawing the rest from reference TRBV5-5 and TRBJ2-7, the complete variable domain is DAGVTQSPTHLIKTRGQQVTLRCSPISGHKSVSWYQQVLGQGPQFIFQYYEKEERGRGNFPDRFSARQFPNYSSELNVNALLLGDSALYLCASSLGDRDHEQYFGPGTRLTVT.

The rearrangement links TRBV5-5 to TRBJ2-5; 9 nucleotides match TRBD2. The CDR3 has 16 amino acids. With 3 bases clipped from V and 8 bases from J, the junction kept 14 bases outside the gene matches. The germline V gene has CDR1 SGHKS and CDR2 YYEKEE (reference sequence). CDR3 residues: CASSWSAGGPEVTQYF. CDR3 bases: TGTGCCAGCAGCTGGTCGGCGGGAGGGCCGGAGGTAACCCAGTACTTC.